One and the same sample provided the 2 T cell receptor beta chains below, sequenced in a study of blood T cell repertoires in COVID-19. The repertoire was sequenced with immunoSEQ multiplex PCR; TCRdb's copy has only in-frame clones and lacks some. The sample consists of 150,000 to 200,000 clones, around four fifths of them appearing once. Sequenced: peripheral blood. These receptors originate from a woman older than 75 with active or convalescent COVID-19.

The chain carries TRBV24-1 and TRBJ1-2; D remains unclear. The CDR3 runs to 14 residues. Looked up from germline, CDR1 is KGHDR and CDR2 is SFDVKD. V gave up 1 base and J gave up 2 bases, with 7 bases separating them. CDR3: CATSDFGRNYGYTF. The CDR3 DNA sequence: TGTGCCACCAGTGATTTTGGCAGAAACTATGGCTACACCTTC.

The rearrangement joins TRBV2 to TRBJ2-6, with 9 bases identical to TRBD1. Losses at the gene ends were 6 bases for V and 0 bases for J; bases not matched to a gene: 0. CDR1 is SNHLY, CDR2 FYNNEI, per germline. The CDR3 is made up of 15 amino acids. The CDR3, as DNA: TGTGCCAGCAGACAGGGGGCCTCTGGGGCCAACGTCCTGACTTTC. Translation gives CASRQGASGANVLTF. Using reference TRBV2 and TRBJ2-6 for the parts outside the CDR3, the full variable domain is EPEVTQTPSHQVTQMGQEVILRCVPISNHLYFYWYRQILGQKVEFLVSFYNNEISEKSEIFDDQFSVERPDGSNFTLKIRSTKLEDSAMYFCASRQGASGANVLTFGAGSRLTVL.